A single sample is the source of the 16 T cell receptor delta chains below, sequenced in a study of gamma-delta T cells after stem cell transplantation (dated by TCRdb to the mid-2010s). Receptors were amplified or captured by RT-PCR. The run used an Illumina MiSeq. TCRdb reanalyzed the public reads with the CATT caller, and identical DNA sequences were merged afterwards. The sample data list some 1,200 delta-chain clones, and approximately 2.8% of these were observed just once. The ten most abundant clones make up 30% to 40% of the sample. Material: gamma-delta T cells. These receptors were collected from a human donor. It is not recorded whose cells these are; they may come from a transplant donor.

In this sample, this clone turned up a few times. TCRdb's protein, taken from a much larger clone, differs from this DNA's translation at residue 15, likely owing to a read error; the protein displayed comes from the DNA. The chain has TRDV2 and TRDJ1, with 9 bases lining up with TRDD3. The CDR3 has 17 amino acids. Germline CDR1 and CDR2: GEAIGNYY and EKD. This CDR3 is CACEPLPWGDTADKPIF. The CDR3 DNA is TGTGCCTGTGAACCTCTGCCCTGGGGGGATACAGCCGATAAACCCATCTTT.

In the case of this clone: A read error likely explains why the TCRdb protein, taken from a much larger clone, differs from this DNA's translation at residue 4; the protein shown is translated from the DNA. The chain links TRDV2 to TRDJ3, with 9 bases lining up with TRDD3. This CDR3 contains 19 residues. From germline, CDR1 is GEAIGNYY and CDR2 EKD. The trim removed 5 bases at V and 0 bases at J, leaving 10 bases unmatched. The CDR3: CACAPVTGGGSWDTRQMFF. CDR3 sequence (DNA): TGTGCCTGTGCTCCCGTTACTGGGGGAGGCTCCTGGGACACCCGACAGATGTTTTTC.

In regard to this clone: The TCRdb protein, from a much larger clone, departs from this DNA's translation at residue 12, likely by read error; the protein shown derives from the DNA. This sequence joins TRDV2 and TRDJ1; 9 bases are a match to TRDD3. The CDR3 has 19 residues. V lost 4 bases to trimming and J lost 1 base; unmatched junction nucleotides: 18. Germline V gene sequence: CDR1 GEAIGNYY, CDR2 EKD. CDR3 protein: CACETLGELGDGVTDKLIF. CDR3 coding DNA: TGTGCCTGTGAGACCCTTGGGGAGCTGGGGGATGGGGTCACCGATAAACTCATCTTT.

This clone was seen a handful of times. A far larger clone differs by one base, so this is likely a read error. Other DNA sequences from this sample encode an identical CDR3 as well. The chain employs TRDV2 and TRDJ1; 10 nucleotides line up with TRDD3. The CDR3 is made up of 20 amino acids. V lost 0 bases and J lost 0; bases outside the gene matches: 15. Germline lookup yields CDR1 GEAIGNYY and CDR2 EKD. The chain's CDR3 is CACDTVKSRLGDRYTDKLIF. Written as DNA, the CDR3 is TGTGCCTGTGACACCGTTAAGTCTCGACTGGGGGATCGGTACACCGATAAACTCATCTTT.

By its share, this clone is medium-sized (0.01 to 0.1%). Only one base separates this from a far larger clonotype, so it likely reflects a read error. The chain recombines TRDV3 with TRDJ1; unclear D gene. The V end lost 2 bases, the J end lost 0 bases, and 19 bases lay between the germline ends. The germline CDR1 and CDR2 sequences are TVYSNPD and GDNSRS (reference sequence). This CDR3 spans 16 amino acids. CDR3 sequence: CAFLGRWAQYTDKLIF. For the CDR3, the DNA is TGTGCCTTTTTGGGCAGGTGGGCTCAGTACACCGATAAACTCATCTTT.

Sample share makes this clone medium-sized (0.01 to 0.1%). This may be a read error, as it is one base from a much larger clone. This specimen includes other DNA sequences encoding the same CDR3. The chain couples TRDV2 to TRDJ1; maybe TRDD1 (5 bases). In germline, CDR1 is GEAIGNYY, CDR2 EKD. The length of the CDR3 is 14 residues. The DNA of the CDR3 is TGCGCCTGTGACACAATAGAATACACCGATAAACTCATCTTT. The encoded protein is CACDTIEYTDKLIF.

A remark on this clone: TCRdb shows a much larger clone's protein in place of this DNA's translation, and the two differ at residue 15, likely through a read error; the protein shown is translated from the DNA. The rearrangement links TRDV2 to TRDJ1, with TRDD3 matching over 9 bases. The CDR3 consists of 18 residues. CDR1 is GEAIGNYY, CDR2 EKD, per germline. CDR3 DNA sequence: TGTGCCTGTGAACAACTGGGGGAGCCACCGCGGGGCACCGATGAACTCATCTTT. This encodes CACEQLGEPPRGTDELIF.

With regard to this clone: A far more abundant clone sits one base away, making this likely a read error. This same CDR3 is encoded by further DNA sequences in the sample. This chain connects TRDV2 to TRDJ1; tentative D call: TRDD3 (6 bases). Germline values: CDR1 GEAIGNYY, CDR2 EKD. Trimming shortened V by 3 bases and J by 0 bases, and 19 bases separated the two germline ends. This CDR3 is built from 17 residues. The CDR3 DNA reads TGTGCCTGTGACGCCGTACTGGGAGATACAAACACCGATAAACTCATCTTT. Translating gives CACDAVLGDTNTDKLIF.

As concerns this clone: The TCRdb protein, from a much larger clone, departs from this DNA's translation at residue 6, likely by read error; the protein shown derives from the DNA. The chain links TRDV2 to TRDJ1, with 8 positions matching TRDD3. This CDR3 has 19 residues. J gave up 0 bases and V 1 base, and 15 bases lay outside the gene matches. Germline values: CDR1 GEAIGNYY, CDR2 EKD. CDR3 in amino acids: CACDTLLGAPGRDTDKLIF. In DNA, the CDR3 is TGTGCCTGTGACACGCTACTGGGGGCCCCCGGCCGGGACACCGATAAACTCATCTTT.

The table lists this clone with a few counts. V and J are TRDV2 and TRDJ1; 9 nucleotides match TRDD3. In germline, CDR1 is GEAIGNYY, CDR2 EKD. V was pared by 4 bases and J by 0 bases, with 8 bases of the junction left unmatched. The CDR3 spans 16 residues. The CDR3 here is CACEQLGDPYTDKLIF. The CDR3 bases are TGTGCCTGTGAACAACTGGGGGACCCGTACACCGATAAACTCATCTTT.

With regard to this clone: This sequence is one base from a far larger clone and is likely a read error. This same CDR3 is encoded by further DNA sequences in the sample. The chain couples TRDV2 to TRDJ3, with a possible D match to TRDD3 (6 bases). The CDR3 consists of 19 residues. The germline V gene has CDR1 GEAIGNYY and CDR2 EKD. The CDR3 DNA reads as TGTGCCTGTGACACCGCGGGGGAGGCAAGCTCCTGGGACACCCGACAGATGTTCTTC. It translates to CACDTAGEASSWDTRQMFF.

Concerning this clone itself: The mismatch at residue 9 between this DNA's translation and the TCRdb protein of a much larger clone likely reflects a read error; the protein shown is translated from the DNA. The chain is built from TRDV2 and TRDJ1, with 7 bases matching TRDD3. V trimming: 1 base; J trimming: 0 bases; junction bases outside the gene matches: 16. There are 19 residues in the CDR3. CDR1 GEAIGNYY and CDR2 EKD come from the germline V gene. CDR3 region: CACDTILGSPGRDTDKLIF. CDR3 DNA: TGTGCCTGTGACACGATACTGGGGTCCCCCGGCCGGGACACCGATAAACTCATCTTT.

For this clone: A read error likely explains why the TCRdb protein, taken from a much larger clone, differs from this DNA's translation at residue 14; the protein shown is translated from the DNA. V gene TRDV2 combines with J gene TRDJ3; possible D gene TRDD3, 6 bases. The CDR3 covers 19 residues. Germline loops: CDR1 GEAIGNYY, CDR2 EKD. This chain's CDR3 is CACDTGWGGSSWDSRQMFF. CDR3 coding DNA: TGTGCCTGTGACACCGGCTGGGGAGGAAGCTCCTGGGACTCCCGACAGATGTTTTTC.

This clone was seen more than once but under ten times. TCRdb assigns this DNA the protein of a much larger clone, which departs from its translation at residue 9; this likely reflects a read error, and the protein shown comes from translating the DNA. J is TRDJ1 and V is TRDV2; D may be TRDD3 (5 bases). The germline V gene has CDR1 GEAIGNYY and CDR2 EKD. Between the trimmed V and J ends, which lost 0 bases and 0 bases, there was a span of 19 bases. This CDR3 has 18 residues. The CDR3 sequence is CACDTERGVPDYTDKLIF. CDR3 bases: TGTGCCTGTGACACCGAAAGGGGGGTGCCCGATTACACCGATAAACTCATCTTT.

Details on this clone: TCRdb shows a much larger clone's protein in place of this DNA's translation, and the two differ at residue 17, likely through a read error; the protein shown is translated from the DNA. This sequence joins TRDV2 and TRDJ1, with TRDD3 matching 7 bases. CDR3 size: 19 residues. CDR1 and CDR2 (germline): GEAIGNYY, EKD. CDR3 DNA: TGTGCCTGTGACACGGTCCCTGGGGATAAGGGGGAATACACCGATAAACCCATCTTT. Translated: CACDTVPGDKGEYTDKPIF.

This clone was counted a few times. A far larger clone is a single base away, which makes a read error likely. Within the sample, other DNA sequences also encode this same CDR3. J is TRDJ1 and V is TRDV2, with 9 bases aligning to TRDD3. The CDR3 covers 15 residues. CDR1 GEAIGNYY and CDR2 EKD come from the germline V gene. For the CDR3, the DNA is TGTGCCTGTGACAGACTGGGGGACAACACCGATAAACTCATATTT. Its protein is CACDRLGDNTDKLIF.